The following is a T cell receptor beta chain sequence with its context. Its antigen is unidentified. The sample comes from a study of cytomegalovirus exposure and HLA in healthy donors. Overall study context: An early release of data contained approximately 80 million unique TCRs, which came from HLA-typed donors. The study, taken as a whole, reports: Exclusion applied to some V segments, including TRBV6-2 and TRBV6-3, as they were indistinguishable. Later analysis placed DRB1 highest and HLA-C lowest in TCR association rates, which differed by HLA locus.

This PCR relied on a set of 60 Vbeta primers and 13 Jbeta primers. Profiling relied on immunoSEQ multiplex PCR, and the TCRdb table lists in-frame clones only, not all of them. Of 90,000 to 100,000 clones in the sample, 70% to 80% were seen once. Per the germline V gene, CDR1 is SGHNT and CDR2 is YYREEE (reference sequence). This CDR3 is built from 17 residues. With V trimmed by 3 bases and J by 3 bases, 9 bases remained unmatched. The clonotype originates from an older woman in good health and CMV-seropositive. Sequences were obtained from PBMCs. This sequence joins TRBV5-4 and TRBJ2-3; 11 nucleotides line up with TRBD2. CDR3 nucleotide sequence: TGTGCCAGCAGCTATATTAGCGGGAGGGCCGGTACAGATACGCAGTATTTT. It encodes CASSYISGRAGTDTQYF.